These T cell receptor beta chains were read from a single sample in a study of CD8+ T cells in alopecia areata. TCRdb's copy holds only in-frame clones and misses some; the assay was immunoSEQ multiplex PCR. The sample lists under 150,000 clones, 65% to 90% occurring once. The sequencing used CD8+ T cells sorted from blood, collected at week 4, from a patient treated with tofacitinib. The origin of the receptors is a human donor with alopecia areata. Each CDR3 is given with its conserved first and last residue. The D gene is left open where the match is weak. Clone size is stated in some rows and not others, as once, few, many or a class when expanded.

size: -
V: TRBV9
J: TRBJ2-2
length: 16
D: -
CDR3: CASSERSRANTGELFF
DNA: TGTGCCAGCAGCGAGAGATCCCGGGCCAACACCGGGGAGCTGTTTTTT

size: few
V: TRBV14
J: TRBJ2-7
length: 15
D: -
CDR3: CASSPNGDPFYEQYF
DNA: TGTGCCAGCAGCCCAAACGGGGACCCATTTTACGAGCAGTACTTC

size: -
V: TRBV4-2
J: TRBJ2-7
length: 15
D: TRBD2
CDR3: CASSQGTSGVYEQYF
DNA: TGTGCCAGCAGCCAAGGGACTAGCGGGGTGTACGAGCAGTACTTC

size: -
V: TRBV4-3
J: TRBJ2-7
length: 14
D: -
CDR3: CASSQDRAAYEQYF
DNA: TGCGCCAGCAGCCAAGATAGGGCAGCCTACGAGCAGTACTTC

size: -
V: TRBV6-6
J: TRBJ1-5
length: 15
D: -
CDR3: CASSYSGSLHQPQHF
DNA: TGTGCCAGCAGTTACTCGGGCAGCTTACATCAGCCCCAGCATTTT

size: -
V: TRBV27
J: TRBJ2-3
length: 14
D: -
CDR3: CASSLSSGAGRQYF
DNA: TGTGCCAGCAGTTTATCGTCAGGTGCTGGCCGGCAGTATTTT

size: -
V: TRBV30
J: TRBJ2-7
length: 13
D: -
CDR3: CAWSVRVMGEQYF
DNA: TGTGCCTGGAGTGTACGGGTGATGGGCGAGCAGTACTTC

size: -
V: TRBV4-1
J: TRBJ2-5
length: 15
D: -
CDR3: CASSQVTGGAETQYF
DNA: TGCGCCAGCAGCCAAGTGACGGGTGGGGCAGAGACCCAGTACTTC

size: -
V: TRBV4-1
J: TRBJ2-1
length: 11
D: -
CDR3: CASSRGDEQFF
DNA: TGCGCCAGCAGTCGCGGGGATGAGCAGTTCTTC

size: -
V: TRBV21-1
J: TRBJ2-7
length: 16
D: -
CDR3: CASSKGGGASEDEQYF
DNA: TGTGCCAGCAGCAAAGGGGGGGGCGCATCAGAGGACGAGCAGTACTTC

size: -
V: TRBV13
J: TRBJ2-7
length: 14
D: TRBD1
CDR3: CASSPRTGNHEQYF
DNA: TGTGCCAGCAGCCCGCGGACAGGGAACCACGAGCAGTACTTC

size: -
V: TRBV2
J: TRBJ1-1
length: 13
D: -
CDR3: CASSPSGYTEAFF
DNA: TGTGCCAGCAGCCCATCAGGGTACACTGAAGCTTTCTTT

size: -
V: TRBV29-1
J: TRBJ2-7
length: 14
D: -
CDR3: CSVGSLVGSYEQYF
DNA: TGCAGCGTCGGAAGTCTCGTTGGCTCCTACGAGCAGTACTTC

size: -
V: TRBV7-6
J: TRBJ2-5
length: 14
D: -
CDR3: CASSLAGGPETQYF
DNA: TGTGCCAGCAGCTTAGCGGGGGGGCCAGAGACCCAGTACTTC

size: once
V: TRBV29-1
J: TRBJ2-3
length: 14
D: -
CDR3: CSVEGQNPTDTQYF
DNA: TGCAGCGTTGAAGGACAGAATCCCACAGATACGCAGTATTTT

size: once
V: TRBV2
J: TRBJ1-1
length: 15
D: TRBD1
CDR3: CASSDPGQGATEAFF
DNA: TGTGCCAGCAGTGACCCGGGACAGGGGGCCACTGAAGCTTTCTTT

size: -
V: TRBV11-2
J: TRBJ2-3
length: 14
D: -
CDR3: CASSFQDITDTQYF
DNA: TGTGCCAGCAGCTTCCAGGATATAACAGATACGCAGTATTTT

size: -
V: TRBV4-3
J: TRBJ2-1
length: 14
D: -
CDR3: CASSPGWDHNEQFF
DNA: TGCGCCAGCAGTCCGGGATGGGATCACAATGAGCAGTTCTTC

size: once
V: TRBV7-8
J: TRBJ2-3
length: 16
D: -
CDR3: CASSPIPNRATDTQYF
DNA: TGTGCCAGCAGCCCAATCCCGAACAGGGCTACAGATACGCAGTATTTT

size: -
V: TRBV4-3
J: TRBJ2-7
length: 17
D: TRBD2
CDR3: CASSQEPAGVITYEQYF
DNA: TGCGCCAGCAGCCAAGAACCAGCGGGGGTCATTACCTACGAGCAGTACTTC

size: -
V: TRBV15
J: TRBJ2-4
length: 14
D: -
CDR3: CATTLDLASNIQYF
DNA: TGTGCCACCACTCTAGACTTGGCCAGTAACATTCAGTACTTC

size: -
V: TRBV29-1
J: TRBJ2-2
length: 12
D: -
CDR3: CSALKGAGELFF
DNA: TGCAGCGCCCTAAAGGGCGCCGGGGAGCTGTTTTTT

size: -
V: TRBV9
J: TRBJ2-2
length: 13
D: -
CDR3: CASSVVGAGELFF
DNA: TGTGCCAGCAGCGTAGTAGGGGCCGGGGAGCTGTTTTTT

size: -
V: TRBV19
J: TRBJ2-1
length: 15
D: TRBD2
CDR3: CASSVAGGLGNEQFF
DNA: TGTGCCAGTAGTGTTGCGGGGGGCCTTGGGAATGAGCAGTTCTTC

size: -
V: TRBV29-1
J: TRBJ2-1
length: 15
D: TRBD2
CDR3: CSVETGTSGYNEQFF
DNA: TGCAGCGTTGAGACTGGGACTAGCGGGTACAATGAGCAGTTCTTC

size: -
V: TRBV7-6
J: TRBJ2-5
length: 12
D: -
CDR3: CASSLNPQTQYF
DNA: TGTGCCAGCAGCTTAAACCCGCAGACCCAGTACTTC

size: -
V: TRBV5-6
J: TRBJ2-7
length: 15
D: -
CDR3: CASSLDPGPSYEQYF
DNA: TGTGCCAGCAGCTTGGACCCGGGACCATCCTACGAGCAGTACTTC

size: -
V: TRBV6-6
J: TRBJ2-5
length: 15
D: -
CDR3: CASSPPDRPKGTQYF
DNA: TGTGCCAGCAGCCCTCCCGACAGGCCCAAGGGGACCCAGTACTTC

size: -
V: TRBV11-2
J: TRBJ2-5
length: 18
D: TRBD1
CDR3: CASSLDPRQGALQETQYF
DNA: TGTGCCAGCAGCTTAGATCCGAGACAGGGGGCCCTCCAAGAGACCCAGTACTTC

size: -
V: TRBV6-5
J: TRBJ2-7
length: 14
D: -
CDR3: CASSYGLGGYEQYF
DNA: TGTGCCAGCAGTTACGGCCTAGGCGGCTACGAGCAGTACTTC

size: -
V: TRBV4-1
J: TRBJ1-6
length: 14
D: TRBD1
CDR3: CASSQDPDRGTLHF
DNA: TGCGCCAGCAGCCAAGATCCGGACAGGGGTACCCTCCACTTT

size: few
V: TRBV29-1
J: TRBJ2-3
length: 12
D: -
CDR3: CSVEGVGDTQYF
DNA: TGCAGCGTCGAAGGGGTAGGAGATACGCAGTATTTT

size: once
V: TRBV6-5
J: TRBJ2-7
length: 14
D: TRBD1
CDR3: CASSFGTGVYEQYF
DNA: TGTGCCAGCAGTTTCGGGACAGGGGTTTACGAGCAGTACTTC

size: -
V: TRBV4-3
J: TRBJ2-7
length: 13
D: -
CDR3: CASSQDRGPEQYF
DNA: TGCGCCAGCAGCCAAGATCGGGGACCGGAGCAGTACTTC

size: -
V: TRBV5-6
J: TRBJ2-7
length: 16
D: -
CDR3: CASSPGAEVSSYEQYF
DNA: TGTGCCAGCAGCCCGGGGGCGGAGGTCAGCTCCTACGAGCAGTACTTC

size: -
V: TRBV5-6
J: TRBJ2-1
length: 14
D: -
CDR3: CASSLGLLYNEQFF
DNA: TGTGCCAGCAGCTTGGGACTCCTCTACAATGAGCAGTTCTTC

size: -
V: TRBV2
J: TRBJ2-7
length: 16
D: -
CDR3: CASSSNRDTSSYEQYF
DNA: TGTGCCAGCAGTTCAAACCGGGACACCAGCTCCTACGAGCAGTACTTC

size: -
V: TRBV7-9
J: TRBJ2-1
length: 15
D: TRBD2
CDR3: CASSYPGTTYNEQFF
DNA: TGTGCCAGCAGTTACCCCGGGACTACCTACAATGAGCAGTTCTTC

size: -
V: TRBV27
J: TRBJ1-1
length: 14
D: -
CDR3: CASSNAGLNTEAFF
DNA: TGTGCCAGCAGTAACGCAGGGTTGAACACTGAAGCTTTCTTT

size: -
V: TRBV27
J: TRBJ2-1
length: 15
D: TRBD1
CDR3: CASSFPGQVNNEQFF
DNA: TGTGCCAGCAGTTTTCCGGGACAGGTGAACAATGAGCAGTTCTTC

size: -
V: TRBV5-4
J: TRBJ2-3
length: 13
D: TRBD2
CDR3: CASSFAGADTQYF
DNA: TGTGCCAGCAGCTTTGCGGGGGCAGATACGCAGTATTTT

size: -
V: TRBV7-9
J: TRBJ2-1
length: 17
D: -
CDR3: CASSPVVGAMSYNEQFF
DNA: TGTGCCAGCAGCCCCGTAGTGGGGGCGATGTCCTACAATGAGCAGTTCTTC

size: -
V: TRBV11-3
J: TRBJ1-6
length: 13
D: TRBD1
CDR3: CASSATGFSPLHF
DNA: TGTGCCAGCAGCGCGACAGGGTTTTCACCCCTCCACTTT

size: -
V: TRBV5-1
J: TRBJ1-3
length: 14
D: -
CDR3: CASSLAGGGNTIYF
DNA: TGCGCCAGCAGCTTGGCCGGAGGCGGAAACACCATATATTTT

size: -
V: TRBV4-1
J: TRBJ2-7
length: 17
D: TRBD1
CDR3: CASSQDPGRHRGHEQYF
DNA: TGCGCCAGCAGCCAAGATCCCGGTAGGCACAGGGGCCACGAGCAGTACTTC

size: few
V: TRBV29-1
J: TRBJ2-7
length: 12
D: TRBD1
CDR3: CSVRQGSYEQYF
DNA: TGCAGCGTTCGACAGGGCTCCTACGAGCAGTACTTC

size: -
V: TRBV19
J: TRBJ2-4
length: 13
D: -
CDR3: CASYEFGKNIQYF
DNA: TGTGCCAGTTATGAATTTGGCAAAAACATTCAGTACTTC

size: -
V: TRBV2
J: TRBJ1-2
length: 14
D: -
CDR3: CASSEGLGNYGYTF
DNA: TGTGCCAGCAGTGAAGGGTTAGGGAACTATGGCTACACCTTC

size: -
V: TRBV15
J: TRBJ2-3
length: 15
D: -
CDR3: CATSRGGGATDTQYF
DNA: TGTGCCACCAGCAGAGGAGGGGGGGCGACAGATACGCAGTATTTT

size: -
V: TRBV4-1
J: TRBJ2-3
length: 18
D: TRBD2
CDR3: CASSQEGPYGGGTDTQYF
DNA: TGCGCCAGCAGCCAAGAGGGTCCGTACGGGGGGGGCACAGATACGCAGTATTTT

size: few
V: TRBV2
J: TRBJ2-7
length: 16
D: -
CDR3: CASSDAEGGALYEQYF
DNA: TGTGCCAGCAGTGATGCCGAGGGCGGGGCTCTCTACGAGCAGTACTTC

size: -
V: TRBV4-3
J: TRBJ2-5
length: 15
D: TRBD1
CDR3: CASSYHRDRQETQYF
DNA: TGCGCCAGCAGCTACCACCGGGACAGACAAGAGACCCAGTACTTC

size: -
V: TRBV4-2
J: TRBJ2-3
length: 16
D: TRBD2
CDR3: CASSQEGSGGAPTQYF
DNA: TGTGCCAGCAGCCAAGAGGGTAGCGGGGGGGCACCTACGCAGTATTTT